The rows below give T cell receptor beta chains drawn from one sample of a study of T cells after yellow fever vaccination. TCRdb called the 5' RACE reads again in MiXCR, with one record for every CDR3 protein. The table records approximately 600,000 distinct CDR3 sequences, 10% to 15% of them present only once. Sequenced here: PBMCs, sampled on the day of the yellow fever booster vaccination. The receptors come from a young man who received the YFV17D yellow fever vaccine. Each CDR3 is given with its conserved first and last residue. A D gene is named only where the DNA matches it firmly. Part of the rows lack a size; the others show once, few, many or a class for expanded clones.

v_call: TRBV6-5
d_call: TRBD2
j_call: TRBJ2-1
clone_size: NA
cdr3_nt: TGTGCCAGCAGTTACTCGGGTCTAGCGGCGTACAATGAGCAGTTCTTC
cdr3_aa: CASSYSGLAAYNEQFF

v_call: TRBV10-3
d_call: TRBD2
j_call: TRBJ2-6
clone_size: NA
cdr3_nt: TGTGCCGTCTCAACCGGGAGGGCTGGGGCCAACGTCCTGACTTTC
cdr3_aa: CAVSTGRAGANVLTF

v_call: TRBV7-6
d_call: NA
j_call: TRBJ2-2
clone_size: few
cdr3_nt: TGTGCCAGCAGCTCTGGGCAGGGCCACACCGGGGAGCTGTTTTTT
cdr3_aa: CASSSGQGHTGELFF

v_call: TRBV28
d_call: TRBD1
j_call: TRBJ1-6
clone_size: NA
cdr3_nt: TGTGCCAGCAGTTCACCGGACAGGGGGGGTTCACCCCTCCACTTT
cdr3_aa: CASSSPDRGGSPLHF

v_call: TRBV9
d_call: TRBD2
j_call: TRBJ2-7
clone_size: few
cdr3_nt: TGTGCCAGCAGCGTGGGGGACCCGAGGGGTTTTAGCGGGATGAGCTCCTACGAGCAGTACTTC
cdr3_aa: CASSVGDPRGFSGMSSYEQYF

v_call: TRBV11-1
d_call: TRBD2
j_call: TRBJ2-1
clone_size: NA
cdr3_nt: TGTGCCAGCAGCATCGGGACTAGCGGGAGTGAAGGGTACAATGAGCAGTTCTTC
cdr3_aa: CASSIGTSGSEGYNEQFF

v_call: TRBV6-1
d_call: NA
j_call: TRBJ2-6
clone_size: few
cdr3_nt: TGTGCCAGCAGTACAGGGTTTGGGGCCAACGTCCTGACTTTC
cdr3_aa: CASSTGFGANVLTF

v_call: TRBV7-2
d_call: NA
j_call: TRBJ1-1
clone_size: NA
cdr3_nt: TGTGCCAGCAGCTTCGGGATTGTGGGGGGCCGGAACACTGAAGCTTTCTTT
cdr3_aa: CASSFGIVGGRNTEAFF

v_call: TRBV4-1
d_call: NA
j_call: TRBJ1-1
clone_size: few
cdr3_nt: TGCGCCAGCAGCCAAGATTACCAGGCCTCCGGTTTGGAAGCTTTCTTT
cdr3_aa: CASSQDYQASGLEAFF

v_call: TRBV7-2
d_call: TRBD2
j_call: TRBJ2-3
clone_size: NA
cdr3_nt: TGTGCCAGCAGCGCTAGACTAGCGGGAGCCACAGATACGCAGTATTTT
cdr3_aa: CASSARLAGATDTQYF

v_call: TRBV15
d_call: TRBD1
j_call: TRBJ2-1
clone_size: few
cdr3_nt: TGTGCCACCAGCAGAAGGGGACAGGGGGCTAGAGAGCAGTTCTTC
cdr3_aa: CATSRRGQGAREQFF

v_call: TRBV5-1
d_call: NA
j_call: TRBJ1-1
clone_size: NA
cdr3_nt: TGCGCCAGCAGCGAACAGGGATTTTACACTGGAGCTTTCTTT
cdr3_aa: CASSEQGFYTGAFF

v_call: TRBV20-1
d_call: NA
j_call: TRBJ2-5
clone_size: few
cdr3_nt: TGCAGTGCTAGCCGGGACGCTCAAGAGACCCAGTACTTC
cdr3_aa: CSASRDAQETQYF

v_call: TRBV20-1
d_call: NA
j_call: TRBJ2-1
clone_size: NA
cdr3_nt: TGCAGTGCTATTGGCGCAGGGGCCTACAATGAGCAGTTCTTC
cdr3_aa: CSAIGAGAYNEQFF

v_call: TRBV2
d_call: NA
j_call: TRBJ1-1
clone_size: NA
cdr3_nt: TGTGCCAGCTTAGTGAGAGAGACTCAAAGGAACACTGAAGCTTTCTTT
cdr3_aa: CASLVRETQRNTEAFF

v_call: TRBV15
d_call: NA
j_call: TRBJ1-1
clone_size: NA
cdr3_nt: TGTGCCACCAGCAGACCGGAGTTGGCCGTAAACACTGAAGCTTTCTTT
cdr3_aa: CATSRPELAVNTEAFF

v_call: TRBV11-2
d_call: NA
j_call: TRBJ2-7
clone_size: few
cdr3_nt: TGTGCCAGCAGTCCGGCTTCTCCCCACGAGCAGTACTTC
cdr3_aa: CASSPASPHEQYF

v_call: TRBV7-2
d_call: NA
j_call: TRBJ2-3
clone_size: few
cdr3_nt: TGTGCCAGCAGCTCTCCGGGACACAGCACAGATACGCAGTATTTT
cdr3_aa: CASSSPGHSTDTQYF

v_call: TRBV27
d_call: TRBD2
j_call: TRBJ2-7
clone_size: few
cdr3_nt: TGTGCCAGCAGTTTATCGACTAGCGGGCCCTACGAGCAGTACTTC
cdr3_aa: CASSLSTSGPYEQYF

v_call: TRBV20-1
d_call: NA
j_call: TRBJ1-1
clone_size: few
cdr3_nt: TGCAGTGCTAGAGGGGGGGCTGGTACTGAAGCTTTCTTT
cdr3_aa: CSARGGAGTEAFF

v_call: TRBV6-5
d_call: NA
j_call: TRBJ2-3
clone_size: NA
cdr3_nt: TGTGCCAGCAGTTACCTTCCTAGCACAGATACGCAGTATTTT
cdr3_aa: CASSYLPSTDTQYF

v_call: TRBV10-3
d_call: TRBD2
j_call: TRBJ2-7
clone_size: NA
cdr3_nt: TGTGCCATCAGCGTAGCGGGAGAGGCGTCCTACGAGCAGTACTTC
cdr3_aa: CAISVAGEASYEQYF

v_call: TRBV28
d_call: TRBD2
j_call: TRBJ2-1
clone_size: few
cdr3_nt: TGTGCCAGCAGTTCTGCGGGAGTGTCTAACTATGAGCAGTTCTTC
cdr3_aa: CASSSAGVSNYEQFF

v_call: TRBV27
d_call: TRBD1
j_call: TRBJ1-2
clone_size: NA
cdr3_nt: TGTGCCAGCAGTTCCCCTGGAACAGGGGCGCATGGCTACACCTTC
cdr3_aa: CASSSPGTGAHGYTF

v_call: TRBV4-3
d_call: TRBD2
j_call: TRBJ2-7
clone_size: NA
cdr3_nt: TGCGCCAGCAGCCAGGACGCGACTAGCGGGAGGTATGAGCAGTACTTC
cdr3_aa: CASSQDATSGRYEQYF

v_call: TRBV5-6
d_call: TRBD2
j_call: TRBJ2-5
clone_size: few
cdr3_nt: TGTGCCAGCAGCTATATAGCGGGAGGGCCACGGGAGACCCAGTACTTC
cdr3_aa: CASSYIAGGPRETQYF

v_call: TRBV5-1
d_call: TRBD2
j_call: TRBJ2-1
clone_size: NA
cdr3_nt: TGCGCCAGCAGCTGGTGGGGGACTAGCGGGTCCTACAATGAGCAGTTCTTC
cdr3_aa: CASSWWGTSGSYNEQFF

v_call: TRBV2
d_call: TRBD2
j_call: TRBJ2-3
clone_size: NA
cdr3_nt: TGTGCCAGCAGTGATCCACTAGCGGCGGGGGCAGATACGCAGTATTTT
cdr3_aa: CASSDPLAAGADTQYF

v_call: TRBV29-1
d_call: NA
j_call: TRBJ2-7
clone_size: few
cdr3_nt: TGCAGCGTTGCGACCCGACTTTCCTACGAGCAGTACTTC
cdr3_aa: CSVATRLSYEQYF

v_call: TRBV5-1
d_call: NA
j_call: TRBJ2-1
clone_size: NA
cdr3_nt: TGCGCCAGCAGCCAGACAGTTAGCTCCTACAATGAGCAGTTCTTC
cdr3_aa: CASSQTVSSYNEQFF

v_call: TRBV20-1
d_call: NA
j_call: TRBJ2-3
clone_size: NA
cdr3_nt: TGCAGTGCTAGTGGTGGGCGGGACGGGTCTTCAGATACGCAGTATTTT
cdr3_aa: CSASGGRDGSSDTQYF

v_call: TRBV28
d_call: NA
j_call: TRBJ2-7
clone_size: NA
cdr3_nt: TGTGCCAGCAGTTTTCTGACTTACGAGGAGTACTTC
cdr3_aa: CASSFLTYEEYF

v_call: TRBV5-1
d_call: NA
j_call: TRBJ1-1
clone_size: few
cdr3_nt: TGCGCCAGCAGCTTGGGGGGGAATGAAGCTTTCTTT
cdr3_aa: CASSLGGNEAFF

v_call: TRBV20-1
d_call: NA
j_call: TRBJ1-3
clone_size: NA
cdr3_nt: TGCAGTGCTAGTACAGGGTTTGGAAACACCATATATTTT
cdr3_aa: CSASTGFGNTIYF

v_call: TRBV5-1
d_call: NA
j_call: TRBJ1-2
clone_size: few
cdr3_nt: TGCGCCAGCAGCAGGGGGGAAACTAACTATGGCTACACCTTC
cdr3_aa: CASSRGETNYGYTF

v_call: TRBV21-1
d_call: NA
j_call: TRBJ2-4
clone_size: NA
cdr3_nt: TGTGCCAGCAGCACCCGACTAGCGGGAGGGCCGTTTGGGGACGGACTAGCCAAAAACATTCAGTACTTC
cdr3_aa: CASSTRLAGGPFGDGLAKNIQYF

v_call: TRBV29-1
d_call: TRBD1
j_call: TRBJ1-5
clone_size: NA
cdr3_nt: TGCAGCGTGGCGGACAGGGCAAACCAGCCCCAGCATTTT
cdr3_aa: CSVADRANQPQHF

v_call: TRBV29-1
d_call: NA
j_call: TRBJ1-1
clone_size: NA
cdr3_nt: TGCAGCGTGGTAGGAACCGCCGGGACCGTGAACACTGAAGCTTTCTTT
cdr3_aa: CSVVGTAGTVNTEAFF

v_call: TRBV12-3/TRBV12-4
d_call: NA
j_call: TRBJ2-3
clone_size: many
cdr3_nt: TGTGCCAGCAGAAAAGACTTAGCAGGGCGTGGCACAGATACGCAGTATTTT
cdr3_aa: CASRKDLAGRGTDTQYF

v_call: TRBV12-3/TRBV12-4
d_call: TRBD2
j_call: TRBJ2-3
clone_size: NA
cdr3_nt: TGTGCCAGCAGTTTCAGCGGGAGGCCAGATACGCAGTATTTT
cdr3_aa: CASSFSGRPDTQYF

v_call: TRBV20-1
d_call: TRBD2
j_call: TRBJ2-1
clone_size: many
cdr3_nt: TGCAGTGCTAGCCTGCTAGCGGGAGGGCCGGTACATGAGCAGTTCTTC
cdr3_aa: CSASLLAGGPVHEQFF

v_call: TRBV6-1
d_call: NA
j_call: TRBJ2-2
clone_size: NA
cdr3_nt: TGTGCCAGCAGTGGGACGGGCGGAGGCACCGGGGAGCTGTTTTTT
cdr3_aa: CASSGTGGGTGELFF

v_call: TRBV18
d_call: TRBD1
j_call: TRBJ2-7
clone_size: NA
cdr3_nt: TGTGCCAGCTCACCACAGACAGGGGGTCCCTACGAGCAGTACTTC
cdr3_aa: CASSPQTGGPYEQYF

v_call: TRBV12-3/TRBV12-4
d_call: NA
j_call: TRBJ1-2
clone_size: few
cdr3_nt: TGTGCCAGCAGTCTCTCCGGACGGAACTATGGCTACACCTTC
cdr3_aa: CASSLSGRNYGYTF

v_call: TRBV14
d_call: TRBD2
j_call: TRBJ2-7
clone_size: NA
cdr3_nt: TGTGCCAGCAGCCCCAGCGGGAGGACGAACGAGCAGTACTTC
cdr3_aa: CASSPSGRTNEQYF

v_call: TRBV9
d_call: TRBD2
j_call: TRBJ2-7
clone_size: few
cdr3_nt: TGTGCCAGCAGCCAGCGGGACGTGAGCTACGAGCAGTACTTC
cdr3_aa: CASSQRDVSYEQYF

v_call: TRBV29-1
d_call: TRBD2
j_call: TRBJ2-3
clone_size: NA
cdr3_nt: TGCAGCGTTGATCAATTTGGGACTAGCGGGAGAGGGTCAGATACGCAGTATTTT
cdr3_aa: CSVDQFGTSGRGSDTQYF

v_call: TRBV28
d_call: NA
j_call: TRBJ2-6
clone_size: NA
cdr3_nt: TGTGCCACAGTTGACCGAGCGGGTGGGGCCAACGTCCTGACTTTC
cdr3_aa: CATVDRAGGANVLTF

v_call: TRBV27
d_call: NA
j_call: TRBJ1-1
clone_size: few
cdr3_nt: TGTGCCAGCAGTTACGGCTGGAACACTGAAGCTTTCTTT
cdr3_aa: CASSYGWNTEAFF

v_call: TRBV3-1
d_call: TRBD1
j_call: TRBJ2-7
clone_size: NA
cdr3_nt: TGTGCCAGCAGCCCCCGGGACAGGGGGATCTACGAGCAGTACTTC
cdr3_aa: CASSPRDRGIYEQYF

v_call: TRBV6-2/TRBV6-3
d_call: NA
j_call: TRBJ1-5
clone_size: NA
cdr3_nt: TGTGCCAGCAGGTCGCCGGATAGCAATCAGCCCCAGCATTTT
cdr3_aa: CASRSPDSNQPQHF

v_call: TRBV19
d_call: NA
j_call: TRBJ2-3
clone_size: once
cdr3_nt: TGTGCCAGTAGGCAAGTGGGAGCGACAGATACGCAGTATTTT
cdr3_aa: CASRQVGATDTQYF

v_call: TRBV28
d_call: NA
j_call: TRBJ2-7
clone_size: NA
cdr3_nt: TGTGCCAGCAAGGACGCAGTCTACGAGCAGTACTTC
cdr3_aa: CASKDAVYEQYF